The 10 T cell receptor beta chains reported below all come from one sample, sequenced in a study of vaccination effects on CD4 cells after COVID-19. Once cultured for roughly nine days, the cells underwent separation to obtain CD4+ T cells. Participants got two doses of BNT162b2 or mRNA-1273 vaccine. No cognate antigen is known for these TCRs. The protocol was immunoSEQ multiplex PCR, while the TCRdb copy is restricted to in-frame clones and leaves out a portion. This table has tens of thousands of clones, around 69% appearing once. This specimen consisted of CD4+ T cells from PBMCs cultured without peptide, obtained after COVID-19 vaccination. These receptor sequences come from a human donor who received a COVID-19 vaccine.

DNA of the CDR3: TGTGCCAGTAGTCAGGGGGTTGGAGAGACCCAGTACTTC. Translation: CASSQGVGETQYF. V usage is TRBV19 and J usage is TRBJ2-5; 7 bases align to TRBD1. V lost 5 bases to trimming and J lost 4 bases; unmatched junction nucleotides: 4. The CDR3 consists of 13 residues. Germline V gives CDR1 LNHDA, CDR2 SQIVND (reference sequence).

This clone was seen more than once but under ten times. The chain carries TRBV19 and TRBJ1-5; D remains unclear. This CDR3 has 19 residues. V gave up 1 base and J gave up 3 bases, with 22 bases separating them. Per germline, CDR1 LNHDA and CDR2 SQIVND (reference sequence). In nucleotides, the CDR3 is TGTGCCAGTAGTATAGCCCCGGACGGAGCCGAGATTATCAATCAGCCCCAGCATTTT. Protein product: CASSIAPDGAEIINQPQHF.

The chain uses TRBV7-9 and TRBJ2-7; D unresolved. Deletions cut 2 bases from V and 7 bases from J, with 9 bases between. This CDR3 is 12 amino acids long. CDR1 and CDR2 (germline): SEHNR, FQNEAQ (reference sequence). The CDR3 protein is CASSLSGGEQYV. The DNA for the CDR3 is TGTGCCAGCAGCTTATCTGGTGGGGAGCAGTACGTC.

This chain links TRBV29-1 with TRBJ2-5, with TRBD2 as a possible D gene (7 bases). The CDR3 loop spans 14 amino acids. Germline V CDR1 and CDR2: SQVTM, ANQGSEA. V gave up 5 bases and J gave up 5 bases, with 18 bases separating them. CDR3 sequence reads: CSVLDSGGRETQYF. In DNA, the CDR3 is TGCAGCGTTCTCGACTCCGGGGGGCGGGAGACCCAGTACTTC.

The V call is TRBV9, the J call TRBJ2-3; D uncertain. The CDR3 has 14 residues. The V end was cut by 0 bases, the J end by 6 bases, with 11 bases between. CDR1 and CDR2 from the germline V gene are SGDLS and YYNGEE. This CDR3 is CASSVAWAADTQYF. In DNA form, the CDR3 reads TGTGCCAGCAGCGTAGCTTGGGCCGCGGATACGCAGTATTTT.

This chain uses TRBV7-2 with TRBJ2-2; 12 bases are a match to TRBD2. The trim removed 5 bases at V and 1 base at J, leaving 5 bases unmatched. This CDR3 is built from 17 residues. CDR1 and CDR2 (germline): SGHTA, FQGNSA. The CDR3 region is CASSASGGAQNTGELFF. The CDR3 DNA is TGTGCCAGCAGCGCTAGCGGGGGGGCCCAGAACACCGGGGAGCTGTTTTTT.

The V call is TRBV19, the J call TRBJ2-3; 10 bases agree with TRBD1. With V trimmed by 6 bases and J by 4 bases, 1 base remained unmatched. CDR1 is LNHDA and CDR2 is SQIVND in the germline V gene (reference sequence). This CDR3 contains 13 residues. The CDR3 protein is CASRTGGADTQYF. The CDR3 nucleotides read TGTGCCAGTAGGACAGGGGGCGCAGATACGCAGTATTTT. The complete variable domain, with remaining parts taken from reference TRBV19 and TRBJ2-3, reads DGGITQSPKYLFRKEGQNVTLSCEQNLNHDAMYWYRQDPGQGLRLIYYSQIVNDFQKGDIAEGYSVSREKKESFPLTVTSAQKNPTAFYLCASRTGGADTQYFGPGTRLTVL.

The rearrangement joins TRBV5-1 to TRBJ2-2, with 10 bases identical to TRBD1. The CDR3 contains 16 residues. V trimming: 4 bases; J trimming: 2 bases; junction bases outside the gene matches: 5. Germline V gives CDR1 SGHRS, CDR2 YFSETQ. Here the CDR3 DNA reads TGCGCCAGCAGCCCGAGGACAGGGGGAAACACCGGGGAGCTGTTTTTT. Its translation is CASSPRTGGNTGELFF.

The chain joins TRBV11-1 to TRBJ1-3; D gene ambiguous. Trimming removed 8 bases from V and 6 bases from J, with 5 bases in between. CDR1 SGHAT and CDR2 FQDESV come from the germline V gene (reference sequence). CDR3 length: 10 residues. In nucleotides, the CDR3 is TGTGCCAGCGGATCAAACACCATATATTTT. Translation: CASGSNTIYF.

The rearrangement uses TRBV18 and TRBJ2-2; the D is unclear. V lost 0 bases and J lost 6, with 11 bases in between. CDR1 is KGHSH and CDR2 is LQKENI in the germline V gene. The CDR3 spans 15 residues. Here the CDR3 DNA reads TGTGCCAGCTCACCACCGGGCCCTGAGGCCGGGGAGCTGTTTTTT. It yields the protein CASSPPGPEAGELFF.